The 17 T cell receptor beta chains below were found in one sample sequenced in a study of cytomegalovirus exposure and HLA in healthy donors. The primer mix had 60 Vbeta and 13 Jbeta primers. Using immunoSEQ multiplex PCR, the repertoire was profiled, and TCRdb retains in-frame clones only, with some absent. The data hold approximately 170,000 clones, with roughly 72% observed a single time. What was sequenced was PBMCs. These receptors were obtained from a man aged 40-50 years in good health and CMV-seronegative.

The chain has TRBV15 and TRBJ1-1; 10 bases align to TRBD1. The CDR3 totals 15 residues. The germline CDR1 and CDR2 sequences are LNHNV and YYDKDF (reference sequence). V shed 1 base, J shed 4 bases, and the junction held 3 bases outside the gene matches. The CDR3 DNA sequence: TGTGCCACCAGCAGAGGTTGGGACAGGGGCACTGAAGCTTTCTTT. Protein product: CATSRGWDRGTEAFF.

The V call is TRBV27, the J call TRBJ2-7; TRBD1 matches 7 bases. The V gene end was trimmed by 3 bases and the J gene end by 3 bases; junction bases not matched to a gene: 5. CDR3 length: 14 residues. CDR1 is MNHEY and CDR2 is SMNVEV in the germline V gene (reference sequence). This CDR3 is CASSFTGELYEQYF. Written as DNA, the CDR3 is TGTGCCAGCAGTTTTACAGGGGAACTCTACGAGCAGTACTTC.

This clone occurred once. The chain employs TRBV9 and TRBJ2-3; no reliable D call. The CDR3 has 14 amino acids. The V gene lost 4 bases and the J gene lost 5 bases, with 14 bases spanning the gap. CDR1 and CDR2 from the germline V gene are SGDLS and YYNGEE. The CDR3 DNA follows: TGTGCCAGCAGCCCTTTAAATGAGAGAGATACGCAGTATTTT. Translating it yields CASSPLNERDTQYF.

A few counts support this clone. The rearrangement joins TRBV28 to TRBJ2-2; D is perhaps TRBD2 (6 bases). Deletions cut 6 bases from V and 5 bases from J, with 13 bases between. Germline V CDR1 and CDR2: MDHEN, SYDVKM. The CDR3 loop spans 14 amino acids. The CDR3 region has the DNA TGTGCCAGCAGCTCCTCACGGGAGACCGGGGAGCTGTTTTTT. The encoded protein is CASSSSRETGELFF.

This chain connects TRBV11-2 to TRBJ2-3; 7 bases align to TRBD2. Trimming removed 6 bases from V and 3 bases from J; junction bases left unmatched: 12. Germline loops: CDR1 SGHAT, CDR2 FQNNGV. This CDR3 contains 16 residues. The CDR3 here is CASSLGTGAGTDTQYF. The CDR3 bases are TGTGCCAGCAGTCTAGGCACGGGAGCGGGAACAGATACGCAGTATTTT.

The chain recombines TRBV7-9 with TRBJ2-3; maybe TRBD2 (5 bases). The CDR3 covers 14 residues. Germline V gives CDR1 SEHNR, CDR2 FQNEAQ (reference sequence). V gave up 5 bases and J gave up 1 base, with 10 bases separating them. CDR3 DNA: TGTGCCAGCAGCCCCCTGGGAGGCACAGATACGCAGTATTTT. Translated, it gives CASSPLGGTDTQYF.

The V and J genes are TRBV7-9 and TRBJ2-7, with TRBD2 matching 10 bases. J gave up 5 bases and V 8 bases, and 9 bases lay outside the gene matches. Germline V gene sequence: CDR1 SEHNR, CDR2 FQNEAQ (reference sequence). The CDR3 runs 14 residues. Here the CDR3 reads CASVSSGSTHEQYF. Written as DNA, the CDR3 is TGTGCCAGCGTTTCTAGCGGGAGTACCCACGAGCAGTACTTC.

In its sample, this clone was seen a few times. The V and J genes are TRBV10-3 and TRBJ1-1, with TRBD1 matching over 7 bases. Germline values: CDR1 ENHRY, CDR2 SYGVKD. The V gene end was trimmed by 6 bases and the J gene end by 5 bases; junction bases not matched to a gene: 6. This CDR3 contains 13 residues. DNA for the CDR3: TGTGCCATCAGCCTGGACAGGACAACTGAAGCTTTCTTT. Its protein product is CAISLDRTTEAFF.

The chain is built from TRBV5-1 and TRBJ2-1, with TRBD2 identical over 10 bases. This CDR3 comprises 16 residues. Germline assignment: CDR1 SGHRS and CDR2 YFSETQ. Trimming at V came to 3 bases and at J to 6 bases, leaving 9 bases not matched to a gene. The CDR3 sequence: CASSSGTASGSNEQFF. The CDR3 DNA is TGCGCCAGCAGCTCCGGAACGGCTAGCGGGAGCAATGAGCAGTTCTTC.

A single count supports this clone. The CDR3 loop is CASSLRDRGRPDTQYF. The CDR3 nucleotides read TGTGCCAGCAGTCTCCGGGACAGGGGGCGCCCAGATACGCAGTATTTT. This chain uses TRBV27 with TRBJ2-3, with 12 bases that match TRBD1. Germline V gives CDR1 MNHEY, CDR2 SMNVEV (reference sequence). V trimming: 5 bases; J trimming: 4 bases; junction bases outside the gene matches: 7. The CDR3 has 16 amino acids.

CDR3 amino acids: CASSFLVVRGNEQFF. DNA of the CDR3: TGTGCCAGCAGCTTTCTCGTCGTGAGAGGCAATGAGCAGTTCTTC. J is TRBJ2-1 and V is TRBV7-9; no reliable D call. Germline lookup yields CDR1 SEHNR and CDR2 FQNEAQ (reference sequence). This CDR3 comprises 15 residues. With 3 bases removed from V and 6 bases from J, the gap between germline ends came to 15 bases.

The genes are TRBV5-6 and TRBJ2-7, with 14 bases that match TRBD2. Germline assignment: CDR1 SGHDT and CDR2 YYEEEE. Trimming cost V 4 bases and J 5 bases; bases outside gene matches: 2. This CDR3 has 14 residues. CDR3 sequence reads: CASSPGLAGDEQYV. DNA for the CDR3: TGTGCCAGCAGCCCGGGACTAGCGGGAGACGAGCAGTACGTC.

This clone was detected only a few times. This chain joins TRBV2 and TRBJ2-1, with a weak D call TRBD2 (6 bases). Trimming pared 8 bases from V and 6 bases from J, leaving 20 bases between. The CDR3 has 15 amino acids. Per the germline V gene, CDR1 is SNHLY and CDR2 is FYNNEI. CDR3 in DNA: TGTGCCAGCGAGACCGGGACTTCTACCGGCAATGAGCAGTTCTTC. It codes for CASETGTSTGNEQFF.

The J gene is TRBJ2-1, the V gene TRBV7-9; D might be TRBD2 (5 bases). V was shortened by 3 bases and J by 0 bases, with 15 bases between the two germline ends. Per the germline V gene, CDR1 is SEHNR and CDR2 is FQNEAQ (reference sequence). The CDR3 runs 17 residues. CDR3 amino acids: CASSFPVDLPSYNEQFF. The CDR3 region has the DNA TGTGCCAGCAGCTTCCCTGTGGACTTACCCTCCTACAATGAGCAGTTCTTC.

This clone has only a few counts. The chain combines TRBV2 with TRBJ2-1; D is perhaps TRBD1 (5 bases). The V end lost 7 bases, the J end lost 6 bases, and 16 bases lay between the germline ends. Germline values: CDR1 SNHLY, CDR2 FYNNEI. The CDR3 loop spans 14 amino acids. The CDR3 coding sequence is TGTGCCAGCAAAAAGGGGTCAGAAACCAATGAGCAGTTCTTC. It translates to CASKKGSETNEQFF. Looking up the rest from reference TRBV2 and TRBJ2-1 gives the full variable domain: EPEVTQTPSHQVTQMGQEVILRCVPISNHLYFYWYRQILGQKVEFLVSFYNNEISEKSEIFDDQFSVERPDGSNFTLKIRSTKLEDSAMYFCASKKGSETNEQFFGPGTRLTVL.

The CDR3 is CATRENTGELFF. The CDR3 DNA reads as TGTGCCACGCGGGAGAACACCGGGGAGCTGTTTTTT. The gene calls are TRBV19 and TRBJ2-2, with D possibly TRBD2 on 6 matching bases. V lost 10 bases to trimming and J lost 1 base, with 7 bases between them. The germline V gene encodes CDR1 LNHDA and CDR2 SQIVND (reference sequence). The CDR3 covers 12 residues.

The rearrangement links TRBV5-4 to TRBJ2-3; tentatively, D is TRBD1 (6 bases). This CDR3 has 13 amino acids. Between the trimmed V and J ends, which lost 4 bases and 5 bases, there was a span of 11 bases. Per germline, CDR1 SGHNT and CDR2 YYREEE (reference sequence). CDR3 DNA sequence: TGTGCCAGCAGCACTGGACAGCTAGATACGCAGTATTTT. Translation gives CASSTGQLDTQYF.